The 14 T cell receptor beta chains given below trace back to one sample, sequenced in a study of Ad26.COV2.S vaccination and SARS-CoV-2 variants. Treatment described: roughly 18 received Ad26.COV2.S at low or high dose, single or two shots; several received placebo; per-sample allocation not given. The samples date from day 63 after the first vaccine or placebo injection. The data were produced by immunoSEQ multiplex PCR, yet TCRdb's version contains in-frame clones alone and is incomplete. The repertoire has 400,000 to 450,000 clones, 90% of them found once; the top ten carry under 4.5%. The sequences come from peripheral blood, collected in a trial of Ad26.COV2.S vaccine versus placebo. These receptors originate from a person aged 18-65 years who received the Ad26.COV2.S COVID-19 vaccine or a placebo.

V is TRBV12-3 or TRBV12-4 and J is TRBJ1-1; D is ambiguous. The CDR3 extends over 13 amino acids. Deletions cut 6 bases from V and 5 bases from J, with 13 bases between. CDR3: CASRLSGGTEAFF. The CDR3 DNA sequence: TGTGCCAGCAGGCTCAGTGGAGGGACTGAAGCTTTCTTT.

The chain carries TRBV28 and TRBJ2-6; TRBD2 might be the D (5 bases). The V end was cut by 2 bases, the J end by 0 bases, with 11 bases between. In germline, CDR1 is MDHEN, CDR2 SYDVKM. The CDR3 has 17 amino acids. As DNA, the CDR3 is TGTGCCAGCAGTTTAACGGGATCCTACTCTGGGGCCAACGTCCTGACTTTC. It yields the protein CASSLTGSYSGANVLTF. The complete variable domain, with remaining parts taken from reference TRBV28 and TRBJ2-6, reads DVKVTQSSRYLVKRTGEKVFLECVQDMDHENMFWYRQDPGLGLRLIYFSYDVKMKEKGDIPEGYSVSREKKERFSLILESASTNQTSMYLCASSLTGSYSGANVLTFGAGSRLTVL.

V usage is TRBV6-2 or TRBV6-3 and J usage is TRBJ2-7; no firm D call. Deletions cut 2 bases from V and 7 bases from J, with 15 bases between. The CDR3 contains 14 residues. CDR1 and CDR2 (germline): MNHEY, SVGEGT. The CDR3 region has the DNA TGTGCCAGCAGTTACCAGGCCAATCCGGAGGAGCAGTACTTC. It codes for CASSYQANPEEQYF.

This clone was observed once. The rearrangement uses TRBV9 and TRBJ2-2; D tentatively reads TRBD1 or TRBD2 (5 bases each). This CDR3 has 17 residues. Trimming stripped 0 bases from V and 5 bases from J, with 17 bases between. Germline CDR1 and CDR2: SGDLS and YYNGEE. CDR3 protein: CASSVDPGRGGTGELFF. CDR3 coding DNA: TGTGCCAGCAGCGTAGACCCGGGGCGTGGAGGAACCGGGGAGCTGTTTTTT.

J is TRBJ2-7 and V is TRBV4-2; possible D gene TRBD1, 6 bases. From germline, CDR1 is LGHNA and CDR2 YNFKEQ. V shed 3 bases and J shed 0 bases, with 9 bases lying between them. The CDR3 contains 14 residues. CDR3 sequence (DNA): TGTGCCAGCAGCCATCGGACAGACTCCTACGAGCAGTACTTC. This sequence encodes CASSHRTDSYEQYF.

V is TRBV28 and J is TRBJ2-5; D remains unclear. Germline CDR1 MDHEN, CDR2 SYDVKM. CDR3 size: 11 residues. The germline V and J ends were trimmed by 4 bases and 0 bases, with 0 bases remaining between them. CDR3 bases: TGTGCCAGCAGTTACCAAGAGACCCAGTACTTC. It yields the protein CASSYQETQYF.

The rearrangement joins TRBV18 to TRBJ2-5; unclear D gene. The germline V gene has CDR1 KGHSH and CDR2 LQKENI. The V and J ends lost 1 base and 5 bases respectively, with 14 bases between them. The CDR3 sequence is 15 residues long. CDR3 amino acids: CASSPLVNPWETQYF. CDR3 coding DNA: TGTGCCAGCTCACCACTAGTGAATCCCTGGGAGACCCAGTACTTC.

This chain connects TRBV9 to TRBJ2-2; 7 bases map to TRBD2. The CDR3 consists of 17 residues. Germline CDR1 is SGDLS and CDR2 is YYNGEE. V gave up 3 bases and J gave up 6 bases; unmatched junction bases: 14. The CDR3 DNA follows: TGTGCCAGCAGCGCGGGAAGGACTAGTGGGGTCCCCGGGGAGCTGTTTTTT. This gives the protein CASSAGRTSGVPGELFF.

J is TRBJ2-5 and V is TRBV6-2 or TRBV6-3; 15 positions agree with TRBD2. With V trimmed by 4 bases and J by 1 base, 7 bases remained unmatched. The length of the CDR3 is 18 residues. In germline, CDR1 is MNHEY, CDR2 SVGEGT. CDR3 sequence (DNA): TGTGCCAGCAGTTCCTTGGGACTAGCGGGAGGTAGCCAAGAGACCCAGTACTTC. The encoded protein is CASSSLGLAGGSQETQYF.

The CDR3 region has the DNA TGTGCCAGCAGCACGGCTCCTCGGGCTTACTACGAGCAGTACTTC. Amino acids: CASSTAPRAYYEQYF. This rearrangement joins TRBV6-5 to TRBJ2-7; D is uncertain. CDR3 length equals 15 residues. CDR1 and CDR2 from the germline V gene are MNHEY and SVGAGI. The ends were cut back, 6 bases at V and 3 bases at J, with 18 bases in the middle.

The chain employs TRBV9 and TRBJ2-2; TRBD2 aligns across 8 bases. J was trimmed by 3 bases and V by 3 bases; bases with no gene match: 7. CDR3 length: 16 residues. The germline V gene has CDR1 SGDLS and CDR2 YYNGEE. The CDR3 coding sequence is TGTGCCAGCAGCGGCCCAGCGGGAGTGGACACCGGGGAGCTGTTTTTT. Amino acid sequence: CASSGPAGVDTGELFF.

The rearrangement joins TRBV3-1 (or the pseudogene TRBV3-2) to TRBJ1-1; D ambiguous. CDR3 length: 13 amino acids. Germline lookup yields CDR1 LGHDT and CDR2 YNNKEL (reference sequence). The V end lost 4 bases, the J end lost 5 bases, and 11 bases lay between the germline ends. The CDR3: CASSPRRVTEAFF. The DNA of the CDR3 is TGTGCCAGCAGCCCCCGGCGGGTTACTGAAGCTTTCTTT.

CDR3 bases: TGTGCCAGCAGACCCGCTGGGGAGGGCAATCAGCCCCAGCATTTT. Its translation is CASRPAGEGNQPQHF. V and J are TRBV6-5 and TRBJ1-5; D call uncertain. Germline V gene lookup returns CDR1 MNHEY and CDR2 SVGAGI. The CDR3 contains 15 residues. Trimming removed 6 bases at V and 2 bases at J, with 14 bases between.

This chain uses TRBV6-4 with TRBJ2-2; TRBD2 might be the D (6 bases). The CDR3 runs 16 residues. The ends were cut back, 0 bases at V and 7 bases at J, with 15 bases in the middle. Per germline, CDR1 MRHNA and CDR2 SNTAGT. This chain's CDR3 is CASSDSRGDGFGELFF. CDR3 coding DNA: TGTGCCAGCAGTGACTCGCGCGGGGACGGGTTCGGGGAGCTGTTTTTT.